The 15 T cell receptor beta chains given below trace back to one sample, sequenced in a study of CD8+ T cells in alopecia areata. Investigators isolated RNA and reverse transcribed it into cDNA to act as the sequencing template. Sequenced by immunoSEQ multiplex PCR; TCRdb stores in-frame clones only, minus some. The data show 120,000 or so clones, roughly 57% seen once. Treatment: oral pan-JAK inhibitor, 5-10 mg twice daily. Sequenced here: CD4+ T cells sorted from blood, sampled at week 4, from a patient treated with tofacitinib. Receptors originate from a human donor with alopecia areata.

The chain uses TRBV29-1 and TRBJ2-3; weak D call: TRBD1 (5 bases). Per the germline V gene, CDR1 is SQVTM and CDR2 is ANQGSEA. V was cut by 7 bases and J by 2 bases, with 13 bases left in between. The CDR3 contains 13 residues. Written as DNA, the CDR3 is TGCAGCGCTTCTCGGACAACCACAGATACGCAGTATTTT. This translates into CSASRTTTDTQYF.

This clone has a handful of counts. The CDR3 DNA reads TGCAGCGTTGAGCGACAACCGAACACTGAAGCTTTCTTT. Residues: CSVERQPNTEAFF. This rearrangement joins TRBV29-1 to TRBJ1-1; no firm D call. From germline, CDR1 is SQVTM and CDR2 ANQGSEA. The CDR3 length is 13 residues. V was clipped by 3 bases and J by 1 base, with 9 bases between them.

The chain has TRBV29-1 and TRBJ2-3; no definite D call. This CDR3 region has 13 residues. V was clipped by 0 bases and J by 3 bases, with 7 bases between them. The germline V gene has CDR1 SQVTM and CDR2 ANQGSEA. The CDR3 nucleotides read TGCAGCGTTGAAGATCGAAGGACAGATACGCAGTATTTT. Translation gives CSVEDRRTDTQYF.

The chain employs TRBV7-2 and TRBJ2-5; the D gene is possibly TRBD2 (5 bases). The V gene lost 5 bases and the J gene lost 4 bases, with 11 bases spanning the gap. CDR1 is SGHTA and CDR2 is FQGNSA in the germline V gene. CDR3 length equals 13 residues. In DNA, the CDR3 is TGTGCCAGCAGCGGAGGAACAGCAGAGACCCAGTACTTC. Residues: CASSGGTAETQYF.

The rearrangement links TRBV2 to TRBJ2-1; no clear D. The CDR3 length is 12 residues. Trimming removed 4 bases at V and 5 bases at J, with 6 bases between. CDR1 is SNHLY and CDR2 is FYNNEI in the germline V gene. The CDR3: CASSGQNNEQFF. The DNA for the CDR3 is TGTGCCAGCAGTGGCCAGAACAATGAGCAGTTCTTC. Drawing the rest from reference TRBV2 and TRBJ2-1, the complete variable domain is EPEVTQTPSHQVTQMGQEVILRCVPISNHLYFYWYRQILGQKVEFLVSFYNNEISEKSEIFDDQFSVERPDGSNFTLKIRSTKLEDSAMYFCASSGQNNEQFFGPGTRLTVL.

This chain joins TRBV5-1 and TRBJ1-2, with D possibly being TRBD1 (5 bases). CDR3 length: 13 amino acids. CDR1 is SGHRS and CDR2 is YFSETQ in the germline V gene. Trimming removed 1 base from V and 6 bases from J, with 10 bases in between. CDR3: CASSLFREDGYTF. The CDR3 DNA reads as TGCGCCAGCAGCTTGTTCAGGGAAGATGGCTACACCTTC.

The rearrangement joins TRBV4-1 to TRBJ2-5; a possible D gene is TRBD1 (6 bases). This CDR3 has 17 amino acids. CDR1 and CDR2 (germline): MGHRA, YSYEKL. V lost 3 bases and J lost 4, with 21 bases in between. In nucleotides, the CDR3 is TGCGCCAGCAGCCAGACCGGACAGCGGCGTAGAGGAGAGACCCAGTACTTC. This gives the protein CASSQTGQRRRGETQYF.

The chain uses TRBV29-1 and TRBJ2-5; 11 nucleotides line up with TRBD1. Losses at the gene ends were 7 bases for V and 5 bases for J; bases not matched to a gene: 6. The CDR3 consists of 13 residues. Per the germline V gene, CDR1 is SQVTM and CDR2 is ANQGSEA. The CDR3: CSERTGGYETQYF. In nucleotides, the CDR3 is TGCAGCGAAAGGACAGGGGGCTATGAGACCCAGTACTTC. Variable domain in full (rest from reference TRBV29-1 and TRBJ2-5): SAVISQKPSRDICQRGTSLTIQCQVDSQVTMMFWYRQQPGQSLTLIATANQGSEATYESGFVIDKFPISRPNLTFSTLTVSNMSPEDSSIYLCSERTGGYETQYFGPGTRLLVL.

V usage is TRBV4-3 and J usage is TRBJ2-3, with TRBD1 matching 7 bases. V dropped 0 bases and J dropped 3; count of bases not matched to a gene: 6. The CDR3 length is 16 residues. CDR1 and CDR2 (germline): LGHNA, YSLEER. The CDR3 sequence: CASSQDGARGTDTQYF. As DNA, the CDR3 is TGCGCCAGCAGCCAAGATGGTGCCAGGGGGACAGATACGCAGTATTTT.

V and J are TRBV7-9 and TRBJ2-7, with 7 bases aligning to TRBD2. V trimming: 2 bases; J trimming: 3 bases; junction bases outside the gene matches: 4. Germline CDR1 is SEHNR and CDR2 is FQNEAQ (reference sequence). The CDR3 spans 14 residues. CDR3 coding DNA: TGTGCCAGCAGCTTACATGGGGACTACTACGAGCAGTACTTC. Amino acids: CASSLHGDYYEQYF. Drawing the rest from reference TRBV7-9 and TRBJ2-7, the complete variable domain is DTGVSQNPRHKITKRGQNVTFRCDPISEHNRLYWYRQTLGQGPEFLTYFQNEAQLEKSRLLSDRFSAERPKGSFSTLEIQRTEQGDSAMYLCASSLHGDYYEQYFGPGTRLTVT.

V gene TRBV30 combines with J gene TRBJ2-7, with TRBD2 matching 8 bases. This CDR3 region has 12 residues. V gave up 5 bases and J gave up 4 bases; unmatched junction bases: 4. The V gene's germline CDR1 is GTSNPN and CDR2 SVGIG (reference sequence). CDR3 bases: TGTGCCTGGGGACTAGCTCGGTACGAGCAGTACTTC. Translated: CAWGLARYEQYF.

CDR3 amino acids: CASTQDMNTEAFF. DNA of the CDR3: TGTGCCAGCACGCAAGACATGAACACTGAAGCTTTCTTT. The rearrangement uses TRBV2 and TRBJ1-1, with no clear D. This CDR3 is built from 13 residues. Germline V gives CDR1 SNHLY, CDR2 FYNNEI. V was clipped by 7 bases and J by 0 bases, with 9 bases between them.

This clone was observed a handful of times. The chain employs TRBV9 and TRBJ2-5; 8 positions match TRBD1. V lost 4 bases to trimming and J lost 6 bases; unmatched junction nucleotides: 11. The CDR3 is 15 amino acids. Germline V gene sequence: CDR1 SGDLS, CDR2 YYNGEE. Here the CDR3 reads CASSPDRGSWKTQYF. CDR3 bases: TGTGCCAGCAGCCCCGACAGGGGTAGTTGGAAGACCCAGTACTTC.

This clone was counted between two and nine times. This chain uses TRBV4-3 with TRBJ1-6; no firm D call. V shed 5 bases and J shed 7 bases, with 9 bases lying between them. CDR3 length: 13 residues. CDR1 LGHNA and CDR2 YSLEER come from the germline V gene. CDR3 region: CASSSTVNSPLHF. The CDR3 bases are TGCGCCAGCAGCTCGACGGTCAATTCACCCCTCCACTTT.

The rearrangement joins TRBV28 to TRBJ2-3; 13 nucleotides match TRBD2. Germline CDR1 is MDHEN and CDR2 is SYDVKM. The trim removed 10 bases at V and 2 bases at J, leaving 3 bases unmatched. This CDR3 spans 14 amino acids. The CDR3, as DNA: TGTGCCACGGGACTAGCGGGGATCACAGATACGCAGTATTTT. Translation: CATGLAGITDTQYF.